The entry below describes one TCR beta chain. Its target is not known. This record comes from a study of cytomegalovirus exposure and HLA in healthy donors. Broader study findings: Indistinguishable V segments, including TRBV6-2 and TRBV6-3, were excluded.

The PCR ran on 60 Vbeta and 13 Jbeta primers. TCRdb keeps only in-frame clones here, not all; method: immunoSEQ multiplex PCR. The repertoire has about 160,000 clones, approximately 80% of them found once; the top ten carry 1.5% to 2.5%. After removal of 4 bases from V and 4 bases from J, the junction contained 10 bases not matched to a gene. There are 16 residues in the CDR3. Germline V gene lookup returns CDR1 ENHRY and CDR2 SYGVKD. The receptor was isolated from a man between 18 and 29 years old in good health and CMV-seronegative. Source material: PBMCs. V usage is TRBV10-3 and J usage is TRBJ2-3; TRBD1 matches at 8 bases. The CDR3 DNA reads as TGTGCCATCAGTGCCGCGGACAGGGAACCTTCAGATACGCAGTATTTT. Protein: CAISAADREPSDTQYF.